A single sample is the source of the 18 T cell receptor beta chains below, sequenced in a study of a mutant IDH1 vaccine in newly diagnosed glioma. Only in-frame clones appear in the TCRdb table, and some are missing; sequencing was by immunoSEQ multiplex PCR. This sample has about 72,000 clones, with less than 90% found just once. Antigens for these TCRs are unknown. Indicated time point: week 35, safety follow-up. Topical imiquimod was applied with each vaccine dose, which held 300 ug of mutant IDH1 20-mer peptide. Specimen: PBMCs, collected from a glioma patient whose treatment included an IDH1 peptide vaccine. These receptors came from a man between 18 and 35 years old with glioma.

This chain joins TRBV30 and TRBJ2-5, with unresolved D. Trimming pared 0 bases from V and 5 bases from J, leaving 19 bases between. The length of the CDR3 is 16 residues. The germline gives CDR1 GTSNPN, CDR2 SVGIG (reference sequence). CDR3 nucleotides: TGTGCCTGGAGTGTCGCGGCAGCCTCCTTGAGGGAGACCCAGTACTTC. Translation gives CAWSVAAASLRETQYF.

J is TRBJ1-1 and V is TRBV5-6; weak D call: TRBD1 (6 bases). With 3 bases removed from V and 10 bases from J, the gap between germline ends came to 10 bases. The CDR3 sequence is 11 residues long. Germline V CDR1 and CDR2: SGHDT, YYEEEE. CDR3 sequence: CASSSGHTAFF. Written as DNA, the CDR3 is TGTGCCAGCAGCTCGGGACACACAGCTTTCTTT.

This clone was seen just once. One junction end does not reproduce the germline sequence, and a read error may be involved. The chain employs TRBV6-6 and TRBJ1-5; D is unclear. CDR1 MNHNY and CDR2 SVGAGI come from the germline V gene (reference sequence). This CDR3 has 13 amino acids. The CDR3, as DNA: TGTGCCAGCAGTTACCAAAACGGAATAGGTGGGCCTTTT. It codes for CASSYQNGIGGPF.

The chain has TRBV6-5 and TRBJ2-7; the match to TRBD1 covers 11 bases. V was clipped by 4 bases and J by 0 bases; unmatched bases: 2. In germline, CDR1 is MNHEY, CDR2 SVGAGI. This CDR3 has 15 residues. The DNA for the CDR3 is TGTGCCAGCAGTTGGGGGACAGGGGGCTCCTACGAGCAGTACTTC. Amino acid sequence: CASSWGTGGSYEQYF.

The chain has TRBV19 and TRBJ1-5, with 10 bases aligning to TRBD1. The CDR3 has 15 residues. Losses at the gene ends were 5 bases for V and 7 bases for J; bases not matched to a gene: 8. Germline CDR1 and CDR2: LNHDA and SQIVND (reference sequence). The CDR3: CASSPLTGGGQPQHF. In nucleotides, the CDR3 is TGTGCCAGTAGTCCATTGACAGGGGGCGGACAGCCCCAGCATTTT.

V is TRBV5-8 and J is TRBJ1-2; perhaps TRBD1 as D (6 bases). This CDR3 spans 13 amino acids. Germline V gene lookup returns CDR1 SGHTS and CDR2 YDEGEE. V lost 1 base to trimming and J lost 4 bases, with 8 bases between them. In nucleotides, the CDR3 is TGTGCCAGCAGCTTGCCGACAGGCTATGGCTACACCTTC. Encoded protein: CASSLPTGYGYTF. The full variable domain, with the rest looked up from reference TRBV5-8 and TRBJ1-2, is EAGVTQSPTHLIKTRGQQATLRCSPISGHTSVYWYQQALGLGLQFLLWYDEGEERNRGNFPPRFSGRQFPNYSSELNVNALELEDSALYLCASSLPTGYGYTFGSGTRLTVV.

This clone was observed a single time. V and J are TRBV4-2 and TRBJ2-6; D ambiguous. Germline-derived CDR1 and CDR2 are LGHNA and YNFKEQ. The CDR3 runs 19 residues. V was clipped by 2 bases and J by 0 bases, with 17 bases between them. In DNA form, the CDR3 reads TGTGCCAGCAGCCAACTCCTTGTCCAATACGTCTCTGGGGCCAACGTCCTGACTTTC. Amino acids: CASSQLLVQYVSGANVLTF.

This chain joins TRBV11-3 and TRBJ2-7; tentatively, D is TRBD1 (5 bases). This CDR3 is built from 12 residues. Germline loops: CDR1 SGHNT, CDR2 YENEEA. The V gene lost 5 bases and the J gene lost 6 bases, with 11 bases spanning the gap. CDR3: CASSTSGSEQYF. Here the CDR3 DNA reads TGTGCCAGCAGCACCTCAGGGTCCGAGCAGTACTTC. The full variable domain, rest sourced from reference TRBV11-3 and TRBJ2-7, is EAGVVQSPRYKIIEKKQPVAFWCNPISGHNTLYWYLQNLGQGPELLIRYENEEAVDDSQLPKDRFSAERLKGVDSTLKIQPAELGDSAVYLCASSTSGSEQYFGPGTRLTVT.

The CDR3 DNA sequence: TGTGCCAGCAGTGAGGGCGGACGGGACTTTGGAGGTACGCAGTATTTT. Protein: CASSEGGRDFGGTQYF. This sequence joins TRBV2 and TRBJ2-3; TRBD2 is a possible D gene (6 bases). Between the trimmed V and J ends, which lost 3 bases and 8 bases, there was a span of 21 bases. The CDR3 is 16 amino acids. Germline CDR1 and CDR2: SNHLY and FYNNEI. The variable domain in full, with the rest retrieved from reference TRBV2 and TRBJ2-3, is EPEVTQTPSHQVTQMGQEVILRCVPISNHLYFYWYRQILGQKVEFLVSFYNNEISEKSEIFDDQFSVERPDGSNFTLKIRSTKLEDSAMYFCASSEGGRDFGGTQYFGPGTRLTVL.

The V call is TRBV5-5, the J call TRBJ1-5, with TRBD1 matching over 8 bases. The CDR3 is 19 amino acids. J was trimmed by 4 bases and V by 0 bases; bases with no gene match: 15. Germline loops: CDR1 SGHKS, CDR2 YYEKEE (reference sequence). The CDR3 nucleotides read TGTGCCAGCAGCTTGGTGCAGAGGACAGGGAGACGTTTGAATCAGCCCCAGCATTTT. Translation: CASSLVQRTGRRLNQPQHF.

The CDR3 protein is CSVGDSEAFF. The DNA of the CDR3 is TGCAGCGTTGGCGACAGTGAAGCTTTCTTT. The chain recombines TRBV29-1 with TRBJ1-1; D might be TRBD1 (5 bases). CDR3 length equals 10 residues. Germline V lookup: CDR1 SQVTM, CDR2 ANQGSEA. The V end was cut by 4 bases, the J end by 7 bases, with 7 bases between. Looking up the rest from reference TRBV29-1 and TRBJ1-1 gives the full variable domain: SAVISQKPSRDICQRGTSLTIQCQVDSQVTMMFWYRQQPGQSLTLIATANQGSEATYESGFVIDKFPISRPNLTFSTLTVSNMSPEDSSIYLCSVGDSEAFFGQGTRLTVV.

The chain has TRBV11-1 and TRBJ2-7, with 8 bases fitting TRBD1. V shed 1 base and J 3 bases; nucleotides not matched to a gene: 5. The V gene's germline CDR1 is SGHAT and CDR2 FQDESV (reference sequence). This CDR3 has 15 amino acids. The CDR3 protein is CASSLGRTGIYEQYF. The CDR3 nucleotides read TGTGCCAGCAGCTTAGGCCGGACAGGGATCTACGAGCAGTACTTC.

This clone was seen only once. The CDR3: CASSLGSTNEKLFF. The CDR3 region has the DNA TGTGCCAGCAGCTTAGGATCAACTAATGAAAAACTGTTTTTT. V and J are TRBV7-2 and TRBJ1-4; D ambiguous. V lost 1 base, J lost 0 bases, and 3 bases lay in between. The CDR3 runs to 14 residues. CDR1 and CDR2 (germline): SGHTA, FQGNSA.

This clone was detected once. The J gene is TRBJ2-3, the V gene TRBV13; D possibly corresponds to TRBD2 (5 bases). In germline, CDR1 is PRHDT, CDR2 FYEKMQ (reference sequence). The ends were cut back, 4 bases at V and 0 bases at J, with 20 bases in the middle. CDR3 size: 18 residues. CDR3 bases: TGTGCCAGCAGCTCTCACCGGACTGTTCTATCTAGCACAGATACGCAGTATTTT. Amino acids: CASSSHRTVLSSTDTQYF.

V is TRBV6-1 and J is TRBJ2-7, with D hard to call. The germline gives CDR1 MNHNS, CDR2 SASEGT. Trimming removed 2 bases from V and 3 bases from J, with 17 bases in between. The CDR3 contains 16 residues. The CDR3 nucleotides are TGTGCCAGCAGTGAAAGCCCCCCCGCCGGCGTCTACGAGCAGTACTTC. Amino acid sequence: CASSESPPAGVYEQYF.

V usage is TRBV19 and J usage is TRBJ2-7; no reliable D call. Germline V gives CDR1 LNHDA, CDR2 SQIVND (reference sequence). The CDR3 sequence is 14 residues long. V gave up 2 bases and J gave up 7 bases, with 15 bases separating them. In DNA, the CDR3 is TGTGCCAGTAGTATAAGCCTACAACTACGGGAGCAGTACTTC. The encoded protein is CASSISLQLREQYF.

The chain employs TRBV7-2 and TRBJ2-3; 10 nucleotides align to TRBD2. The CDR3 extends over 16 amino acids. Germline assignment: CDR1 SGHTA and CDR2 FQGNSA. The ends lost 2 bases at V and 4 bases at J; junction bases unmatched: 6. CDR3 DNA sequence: TGTGCCAGCAGCTTACAGCGGGGGGGCGGTGCAGATACGCAGTATTTT. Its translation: CASSLQRGGGADTQYF.

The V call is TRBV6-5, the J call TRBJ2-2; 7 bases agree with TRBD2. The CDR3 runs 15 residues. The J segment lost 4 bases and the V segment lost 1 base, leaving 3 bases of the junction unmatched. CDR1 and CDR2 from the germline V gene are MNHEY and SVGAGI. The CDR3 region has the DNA TGTGCCAGCAGTTACTGGCGGGAGCCCACCGGGGAGCTGTTTTTT. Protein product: CASSYWREPTGELFF.